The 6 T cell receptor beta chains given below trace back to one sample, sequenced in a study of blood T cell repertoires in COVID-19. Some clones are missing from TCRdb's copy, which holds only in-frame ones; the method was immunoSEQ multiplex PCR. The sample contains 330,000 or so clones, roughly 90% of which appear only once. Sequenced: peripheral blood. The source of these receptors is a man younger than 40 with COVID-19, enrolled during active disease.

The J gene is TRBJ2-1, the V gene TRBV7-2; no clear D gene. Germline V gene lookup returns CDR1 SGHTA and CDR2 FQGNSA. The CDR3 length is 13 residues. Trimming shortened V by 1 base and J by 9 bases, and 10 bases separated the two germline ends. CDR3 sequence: CASSLVIRGEQFF. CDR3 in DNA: TGTGCCAGCAGCTTAGTTATTAGAGGTGAGCAGTTCTTC. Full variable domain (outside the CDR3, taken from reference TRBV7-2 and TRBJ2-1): GAGVSQSPSNKVTEKGKDVELRCDPISGHTALYWYRQSLGQGLEFLIYFQGNSAPDKSGLPSDRFSAERTGGSVSTLTIQRTQQEDSAVYLCASSLVIRGEQFFGPGTRLTVL.

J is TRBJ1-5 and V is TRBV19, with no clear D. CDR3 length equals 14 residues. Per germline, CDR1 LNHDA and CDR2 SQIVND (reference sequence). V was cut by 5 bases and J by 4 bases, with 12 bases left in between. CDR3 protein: CASSHPPGNQPQHF. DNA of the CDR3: TGTGCCAGTAGTCACCCTCCGGGGAATCAGCCCCAGCATTTT.

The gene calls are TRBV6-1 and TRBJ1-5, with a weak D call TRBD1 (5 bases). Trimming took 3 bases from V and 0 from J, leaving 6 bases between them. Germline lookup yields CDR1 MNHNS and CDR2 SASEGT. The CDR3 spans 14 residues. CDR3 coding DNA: TGTGCCAGCAGTGAGGGACTTAGCAATCAGCCCCAGCATTTT. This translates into CASSEGLSNQPQHF.

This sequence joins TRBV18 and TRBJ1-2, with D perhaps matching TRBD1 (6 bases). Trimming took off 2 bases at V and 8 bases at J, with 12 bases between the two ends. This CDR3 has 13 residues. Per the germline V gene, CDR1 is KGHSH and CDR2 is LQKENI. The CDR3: CASSPTGPGGYTF. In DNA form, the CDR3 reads TGTGCCAGCTCACCAACAGGGCCCGGAGGCTACACCTTC.

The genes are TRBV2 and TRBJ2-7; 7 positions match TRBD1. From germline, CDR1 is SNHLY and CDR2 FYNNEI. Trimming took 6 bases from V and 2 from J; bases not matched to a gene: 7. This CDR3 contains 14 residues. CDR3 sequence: CASRPGQMPYEQYF. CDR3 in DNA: TGTGCCAGCAGACCGGGACAGATGCCCTACGAGCAGTACTTC.

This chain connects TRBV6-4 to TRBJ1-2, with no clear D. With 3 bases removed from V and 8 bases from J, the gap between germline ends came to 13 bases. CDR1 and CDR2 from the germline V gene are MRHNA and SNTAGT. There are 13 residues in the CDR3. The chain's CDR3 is CASSESGQTGYTF. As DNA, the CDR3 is TGTGCCAGCAGTGAAAGTGGTCAGACAGGCTACACCTTC.